A selection of T cell receptor beta chains follows, all from one sample in a study of cytomegalovirus exposure and HLA in healthy donors. The data were produced by immunoSEQ multiplex PCR, yet TCRdb's version contains in-frame clones alone and is incomplete. The sample has under 200,000 clones, roughly 80% seen once. Sequenced material: PBMCs. The source of these receptors is a human donor in good health. Both conserved end residues are part of each CDR3. The D gene is left open where the match is weak. Not every row has a clone size; where given, it reads once, few, many or a size class.

d_call: TRBD1
j_call: TRBJ1-4
clone_size: NA
v_call: TRBV7-9
cdr3_nt: TGTGCCAGCAGCCGCCCACAGGGGGCAAATGAAAAACTGTTTTTT
cdr3_aa: CASSRPQGANEKLFF

d_call: NA
j_call: TRBJ1-1
clone_size: NA
v_call: TRBV12-5
cdr3_nt: TGTGCTAGTGGTCCTCTCCGTAGGGGCAGGAACACTGAAGCTTTCTTT
cdr3_aa: CASGPLRRGRNTEAFF

d_call: TRBD1
j_call: TRBJ1-1
clone_size: NA
v_call: TRBV18
cdr3_nt: TGTGCCAGCTCCCAAAACAGGGGGGACACTGAAGCTTTCTTT
cdr3_aa: CASSQNRGDTEAFF

d_call: TRBD2
j_call: TRBJ2-3
clone_size: NA
v_call: TRBV9
cdr3_nt: TGTGCCAGCAGCGGGGCGGGGGGGCCTTACGATACGCAGTATTTT
cdr3_aa: CASSGAGGPYDTQYF

d_call: TRBD1
j_call: TRBJ2-1
clone_size: NA
v_call: TRBV5-6
cdr3_nt: TGTGCCAGCACCATAGGGACAGGGAACAATGAGCAGTTCTTC
cdr3_aa: CASTIGTGNNEQFF

d_call: NA
j_call: TRBJ1-4
clone_size: NA
v_call: TRBV4-1
cdr3_nt: TGCGCCAGCAGCCCCGGACAACCAACTAATGAAAAACTGTTTTTT
cdr3_aa: CASSPGQPTNEKLFF

d_call: NA
j_call: TRBJ2-7
clone_size: NA
v_call: TRBV6-5
cdr3_nt: TGTGCCAGCAGTGTTGACAGGTCCTTTTACTACGAGCAGTACTTC
cdr3_aa: CASSVDRSFYYEQYF

d_call: TRBD1
j_call: TRBJ1-1
clone_size: NA
v_call: TRBV6-1
cdr3_nt: TGTGCCAGCAGTGAGACAGGGGGCGGAACTGAAGCTTTCTTT
cdr3_aa: CASSETGGGTEAFF

d_call: NA
j_call: TRBJ2-2
clone_size: NA
v_call: TRBV7-9
cdr3_nt: TGTGCCAGCAGCCCATTCGGGGGAGGTACCGGGGAGCTGTTTTTT
cdr3_aa: CASSPFGGGTGELFF

d_call: TRBD1
j_call: TRBJ2-3
clone_size: NA
v_call: TRBV5-1
cdr3_nt: TGCGCCAGCAGCTGGGGACAGAGCACAGATACGCAGTATTTT
cdr3_aa: CASSWGQSTDTQYF

d_call: TRBD2
j_call: TRBJ2-7
clone_size: once
v_call: TRBV5-1
cdr3_nt: TGCGCCAGCAGCCCCATAGCGGGGGGCCGCCCCGAGCAGTACTTC
cdr3_aa: CASSPIAGGRPEQYF

d_call: NA
j_call: TRBJ2-5
clone_size: NA
v_call: TRBV27
cdr3_nt: TGTGCCAGCAGTTTTTCGGGATTCCAAGAGACCCAGTACTTC
cdr3_aa: CASSFSGFQETQYF

d_call: TRBD2
j_call: TRBJ2-7
clone_size: NA
v_call: TRBV7-2
cdr3_nt: TGTGCCAGCAGCTTAGCGTTCAGCGGGGGGGACTACGAGCAGTACTTC
cdr3_aa: CASSLAFSGGDYEQYF

d_call: TRBD2
j_call: TRBJ2-2
clone_size: NA
v_call: TRBV6-6
cdr3_nt: TGTGCCAGCAGGAAAAGCGGGGGGGCACGCACCGGGGAGCTGTTTTTT
cdr3_aa: CASRKSGGARTGELFF

d_call: TRBD1
j_call: TRBJ1-1
clone_size: NA
v_call: TRBV7-9
cdr3_nt: TGTGCCAGCAGCTTAGCCGGACAGGGGACATCGAACACTGAAGCTTTCTTT
cdr3_aa: CASSLAGQGTSNTEAFF

d_call: TRBD1
j_call: TRBJ2-5
clone_size: NA
v_call: TRBV4-3
cdr3_nt: TGCGCCAGCAGCCAAAAGGGCTCGGACAGGAGCCCCCAAGAGACCCAGTACTTC
cdr3_aa: CASSQKGSDRSPQETQYF

d_call: TRBD2
j_call: TRBJ2-5
clone_size: NA
v_call: TRBV7-2
cdr3_nt: TGTGCCAGCAGCTGGACTAGCGGGGGGGCCAAAGAGACCCAGTACTTC
cdr3_aa: CASSWTSGGAKETQYF

d_call: TRBD1
j_call: TRBJ2-2
clone_size: NA
v_call: TRBV7-6
cdr3_nt: TGTGCCAGCAGCCTGCAGCGGCAGGGGGCTTCCTGGGACACCGGGGAGCTGTTTTTT
cdr3_aa: CASSLQRQGASWDTGELFF

d_call: TRBD2
j_call: TRBJ2-7
clone_size: NA
v_call: TRBV2
cdr3_nt: TGTGCCAGCAGTGAAGCGGCGGGGGGGATCTACGAGCAGTACTTC
cdr3_aa: CASSEAAGGIYEQYF

d_call: TRBD1
j_call: TRBJ2-5
clone_size: few
v_call: TRBV9
cdr3_nt: TGTGCCAGCAGCGAGACAGGGAGAGAGACCCAGTACTTC
cdr3_aa: CASSETGRETQYF

d_call: TRBD2
j_call: TRBJ2-3
clone_size: NA
v_call: TRBV9
cdr3_nt: TGTGCCAGCAGCGTAGCTAGCGGGGGTTTTAGCACAGATACGCAGTATTTT
cdr3_aa: CASSVASGGFSTDTQYF

d_call: NA
j_call: TRBJ1-2
clone_size: NA
v_call: TRBV27
cdr3_nt: TGTGCCAGCAGCCGAGGCCCCAACGCCCTTGGCTACACCTTC
cdr3_aa: CASSRGPNALGYTF

d_call: NA
j_call: TRBJ2-3
clone_size: NA
v_call: TRBV6-5
cdr3_nt: TGTGCCAGCAGTCGAGGGACAGATACGCAGTATTTT
cdr3_aa: CASSRGTDTQYF

d_call: TRBD1
j_call: TRBJ2-1
clone_size: few
v_call: TRBV5-1
cdr3_nt: TGCGCCAGCTGGGGACAGCAACCTCCCAATGAGCAGTTCTTC
cdr3_aa: CASWGQQPPNEQFF

d_call: NA
j_call: TRBJ2-7
clone_size: NA
v_call: TRBV7-2
cdr3_nt: TGTGCCAGCAGCTCCTTCCTAGGCTCCTACGAGCAGTACTTC
cdr3_aa: CASSSFLGSYEQYF

d_call: TRBD1
j_call: TRBJ1-2
clone_size: few
v_call: TRBV4-3
cdr3_nt: TGCGCCAGCAGCCAAACCAGCGGCAGGGGGCTCTATGGCTACACCTTC
cdr3_aa: CASSQTSGRGLYGYTF

d_call: TRBD1
j_call: TRBJ1-2
clone_size: NA
v_call: TRBV11-2
cdr3_nt: TGTGCCAGCAGCCCCCGGACAGGGAGTCTCTATGGCTACACCTTC
cdr3_aa: CASSPRTGSLYGYTF

d_call: NA
j_call: TRBJ1-4
clone_size: NA
v_call: TRBV4-1
cdr3_nt: TGCGCCAGCAGCCAAGATATGGGGGCTACTAATGAAAAACTGTTTTTT
cdr3_aa: CASSQDMGATNEKLFF

d_call: NA
j_call: TRBJ2-3
clone_size: NA
v_call: TRBV19
cdr3_nt: TGTGCCAGTAGTATTAAAGGACTTAGCACAGATACGCAGTATTTT
cdr3_aa: CASSIKGLSTDTQYF

d_call: TRBD1
j_call: TRBJ2-7
clone_size: NA
v_call: TRBV6-5
cdr3_nt: TGTGCCAGCAGTCACAGACCGGGACAGATGGAGCAGTACTTC
cdr3_aa: CASSHRPGQMEQYF

d_call: TRBD2
j_call: TRBJ2-5
clone_size: NA
v_call: TRBV27
cdr3_nt: TGTGCCAGCAGTTTATCTGCTCTAGCGGAAGAGACCCAGTACTTC
cdr3_aa: CASSLSALAEETQYF

d_call: NA
j_call: TRBJ1-1
clone_size: once
v_call: TRBV14
cdr3_nt: TGTGCCAGCAGCCAAGTAACCCAGAAGAACACTGAAGCTTTCTTT
cdr3_aa: CASSQVTQKNTEAFF

d_call: TRBD1
j_call: TRBJ1-5
clone_size: NA
v_call: TRBV12-5
cdr3_nt: TGTGCTAGTGGTTCTACAGGGGACCGCCAGCCCCAGCATTTT
cdr3_aa: CASGSTGDRQPQHF

d_call: TRBD2
j_call: TRBJ2-1
clone_size: NA
v_call: TRBV6-1
cdr3_nt: TGTGCTAGCAGTGAATACGGCGGGGGTAGCTCCTACAATGAGCAGTTCTTC
cdr3_aa: CASSEYGGGSSYNEQFF

d_call: TRBD1
j_call: TRBJ1-2
clone_size: once
v_call: TRBV6-5
cdr3_nt: TGTGCCAGCAGTTATCATAAGACAGGGACATATGGCTACACCTTC
cdr3_aa: CASSYHKTGTYGYTF

d_call: NA
j_call: TRBJ2-1
clone_size: NA
v_call: TRBV7-2
cdr3_nt: TGTGCCAGCAGCATACGGAGGGGGCGAGGTAATGAGCAGTTCTTC
cdr3_aa: CASSIRRGRGNEQFF